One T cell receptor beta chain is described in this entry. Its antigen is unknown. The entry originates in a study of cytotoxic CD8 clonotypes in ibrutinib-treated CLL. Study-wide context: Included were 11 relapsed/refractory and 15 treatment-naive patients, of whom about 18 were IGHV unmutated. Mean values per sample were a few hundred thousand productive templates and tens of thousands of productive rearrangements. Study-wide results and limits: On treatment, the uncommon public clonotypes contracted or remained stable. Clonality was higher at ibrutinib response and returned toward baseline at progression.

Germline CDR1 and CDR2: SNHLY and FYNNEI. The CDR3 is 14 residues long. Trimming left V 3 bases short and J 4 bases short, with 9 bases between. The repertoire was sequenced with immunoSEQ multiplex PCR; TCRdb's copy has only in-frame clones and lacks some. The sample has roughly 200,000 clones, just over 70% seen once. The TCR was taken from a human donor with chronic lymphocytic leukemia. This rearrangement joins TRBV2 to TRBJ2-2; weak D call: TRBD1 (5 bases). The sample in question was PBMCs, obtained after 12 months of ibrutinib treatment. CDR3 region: CASSDRVFTGELFF. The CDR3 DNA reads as TGTGCCAGCAGTGACAGGGTATTCACCGGGGAGCTGTTTTTT.